One and the same sample provided the 25 T cell receptor beta chains below, sequenced in a study of blood T cell repertoires in COVID-19. Sequencing used immunoSEQ multiplex PCR; TCRdb keeps in-frame clones, though not all of them. The sample holds hundreds of thousands of clones; about 83% are singletons and the top ten take roughly 5%. Source material: PBMCs or T cells enriched from blood (not recorded which). The receptors here all came from a woman between 50 and 59 years old who had been exposed to COVID-19.

The chain combines TRBV19 with TRBJ2-7; D not certain. V was clipped by 3 bases and J by 3 bases, with 9 bases between them. CDR3 size: 13 residues. In germline, CDR1 is LNHDA, CDR2 SQIVND (reference sequence). CDR3 protein: CASSIGPIYEQYF. The CDR3 region has the DNA TGTGCCAGTAGTATTGGTCCTATCTACGAGCAGTACTTC.

V is TRBV7-2 and J is TRBJ2-1; 7 bases are shared with TRBD2. This CDR3 comprises 14 residues. With 3 bases clipped from V and 2 bases from J, the junction kept 1 base outside the gene matches. Germline V lookup: CDR1 SGHTA, CDR2 FQGNSA. The CDR3, as DNA: TGTGCCAGCAGCTTCGGGACTACCTACAATGAGCAGTTCTTC. Protein sequence: CASSFGTTYNEQFF.

The genes are TRBV7-8 and TRBJ2-7, with TRBD1 identical over 7 bases. Trimming cost V 4 bases and J 6 bases; bases outside gene matches: 9. The CDR3 runs 14 residues. From germline, CDR1 is SGHVS and CDR2 FQNEAQ. The CDR3 spells CASSSHQGVGEQYF. The DNA for the CDR3 is TGTGCCAGCAGCTCGCACCAGGGGGTCGGCGAGCAGTACTTC.

The rearrangement joins TRBV6-6 to TRBJ1-5; 10 bases are shared with TRBD1. V shed 5 bases and J 3 bases; nucleotides not matched to a gene: 19. CDR1 is MNHNY and CDR2 is SVGAGI in the germline V gene (reference sequence). The CDR3 is made up of 20 amino acids. DNA for the CDR3: TGTGCCAGCAGTCCTTTCCTACTGCCCGGGACAGGGGCTTACAATCAGCCCCAGCATTTT. It yields the protein CASSPFLLPGTGAYNQPQHF.

This chain connects TRBV29-1 to TRBJ2-3; 12 nucleotides align to TRBD2. CDR3 length: 15 residues. Looked up from germline, CDR1 is SQVTM and CDR2 is ANQGSEA. The junction had 4 bases not matched to a gene; V was cut back by 4 bases and J by 2 bases. The CDR3 coding sequence is TGCAGCGTTGTGGGGACTAGCGGGTCCACAGATACGCAGTATTTT. Encoded protein: CSVVGTSGSTDTQYF.

The V call is TRBV7-9, the J call TRBJ1-1; no firm D call. The V end was cut by 0 bases, the J end by 0 bases, with 2 bases between. CDR3 length: 13 amino acids. Germline V gene sequence: CDR1 SEHNR, CDR2 FQNEAQ (reference sequence). This chain's CDR3 is CASSLALNTEAFF. The CDR3 nucleotides read TGTGCCAGCAGCTTAGCCTTGAACACTGAAGCTTTCTTT.

The chain carries TRBV7-9 and TRBJ1-1; D is perhaps TRBD1 (6 bases). Germline V gene lookup returns CDR1 SEHNR and CDR2 FQNEAQ (reference sequence). CDR3 size: 14 residues. Trimming took 3 bases from V and 1 from J, leaving 9 bases between them. The CDR3, as DNA: TGTGCCAGCAGCTTCGCGGGGGCGAACACTGAAGCTTTCTTT. It codes for CASSFAGANTEAFF.

This sequence joins TRBV3-1 (or the pseudogene TRBV3-2) and TRBJ2-5; 10 bases are a match to TRBD1. The CDR3 extends over 16 amino acids. The germline gives CDR1 LGHDT, CDR2 YNNKEL (reference sequence). With 4 bases clipped from V and 4 bases from J, the junction kept 9 bases outside the gene matches. The CDR3 nucleotides read TGTGCCAGCAGCCCGCCGACCGGGACAGGGGTAGAGACCCAGTACTTC. It encodes CASSPPTGTGVETQYF.

Only one count was recorded for this clone. This rearrangement joins TRBV7-2 to TRBJ1-3, with a weak D call TRBD1 (6 bases). The CDR3 covers 16 residues. Germline-derived CDR1 and CDR2 are SGHTA and FQGNSA. Trimming shortened V by 3 bases and J by 3 bases, and 15 bases separated the two germline ends. Here the CDR3 DNA reads TGTGCCAGCAGCTTTGACAGGATAACAGGTGGAAACACCATATATTTT. It yields the protein CASSFDRITGGNTIYF.

V and J are TRBV7-2 and TRBJ2-5; D may be TRBD2 (6 bases). Between the trimmed V and J ends, which lost 2 bases and 2 bases, there was a span of 18 bases. The CDR3 totals 17 residues. The germline V gene encodes CDR1 SGHTA and CDR2 FQGNSA. CDR3 amino acids: CASSLYGLANVQETQYF. Here the CDR3 DNA reads TGTGCCAGCAGCTTATATGGGCTAGCGAACGTACAAGAGACCCAGTACTTC.

The rearrangement joins TRBV6-5 to TRBJ2-7; 7 bases are shared with TRBD1. The CDR3 covers 15 residues. J gave up 3 bases and V 3 bases, and 8 bases lay outside the gene matches. Germline V gene data show CDR1 as MNHEY and CDR2 as SVGAGI. CDR3 nucleotide sequence: TGTGCCAGCAGTTATTCCCGGACAGGAAACTACGAGCAGTACTTC. As protein: CASSYSRTGNYEQYF.

This chain links TRBV10-3 with TRBJ1-2, with unresolved D. This CDR3 is 13 amino acids long. Germline V gives CDR1 ENHRY, CDR2 SYGVKD. V lost 2 bases and J lost 5, with 9 bases in between. The CDR3 reads CAISEGKTYGYTF. CDR3 nucleotide sequence: TGTGCCATCAGTGAGGGCAAGACTTATGGCTACACCTTC.

V is TRBV2 and J is TRBJ2-1; 8 bases align to TRBD2. Trimming took 2 bases from V and 4 from J; bases not matched to a gene: 1. In germline, CDR1 is SNHLY, CDR2 FYNNEI. This CDR3 region has 14 residues. CDR3 region: CASSEQRGYNEQFF. In DNA, the CDR3 is TGTGCCAGCAGTGAACAGCGGGGGTACAATGAGCAGTTCTTC.

The chain links TRBV3-1 (or the pseudogene TRBV3-2) to TRBJ2-5; 8 bases are a match to TRBD1. The CDR3 is made up of 13 amino acids. The germline V gene encodes CDR1 LGHDT and CDR2 YNNKEL (reference sequence). Trimming took 7 bases from V and 5 from J; bases not matched to a gene: 6. The CDR3 sequence: CASTQGAEETQYF. CDR3 sequence (DNA): TGTGCCAGCACCCAGGGGGCGGAGGAGACCCAGTACTTC.

The chain employs TRBV28 and TRBJ1-2, with D possibly TRBD1 on 6 matching bases. This CDR3 has 15 residues. The V gene lost 3 bases and the J gene lost 8 bases, with 19 bases spanning the gap. Germline CDR1 and CDR2: MDHEN and SYDVKM. For the CDR3, the DNA is TGTGCCAGCAGTTTTCCACAGGGCATCCAAGGGGGCTACACCTTC. It codes for CASSFPQGIQGGYTF.

The J gene is TRBJ1-6, the V gene TRBV30, with 12 bases lining up with TRBD1. The ends lost 0 bases at V and 9 bases at J; junction bases unmatched: 9. Germline V gene data show CDR1 as GTSNPN and CDR2 as SVGIG (reference sequence). The CDR3 extends over 17 amino acids. This CDR3 is CAWSVSKGDRGLSPLHF. In DNA form, the CDR3 reads TGTGCCTGGAGTGTGTCGAAGGGGGACAGGGGGCTTTCACCCCTCCACTTT. The full variable domain, completed using reference TRBV30 and TRBJ1-6, is SQTIHQWPATLVQPVGSPLSLECTVEGTSNPNLYWYRQAAGRGLQLLFYSVGIGQISSEVPQNLSASRPQDRQFILSSKKLLLSDSGFYLCAWSVSKGDRGLSPLHFGNGTRLTVT.

There are a few counts of this clone. The J gene is TRBJ1-2, the V gene TRBV27; 8 nucleotides match TRBD1. The ends lost 5 bases at V and 8 bases at J; junction bases unmatched: 7. This CDR3 has 13 amino acids. Germline CDR1 and CDR2: MNHEY and SMNVEV (reference sequence). Written as DNA, the CDR3 is TGTGCCAGCAGTCCGCGGACAGGGCAAGGCTACACCTTC. It translates to CASSPRTGQGYTF.

The chain is built from TRBV5-4 and TRBJ2-6; D gene unclear. Germline assignment: CDR1 SGHNT and CDR2 YYREEE (reference sequence). The CDR3 length is 16 residues. V was shortened by 0 bases and J by 0 bases, with 7 bases between the two germline ends. DNA for the CDR3: TGTGCCAGCAGCTTGGACACGTCCTCTGGGGCCAACGTCCTGACTTTC. It yields the protein CASSLDTSSGANVLTF.

The rearrangement uses TRBV4-1 and TRBJ2-4; 8 bases line up with TRBD2. The CDR3 is made up of 14 amino acids. V lost 1 base to trimming and J lost 8 bases; unmatched junction nucleotides: 4. Germline loops: CDR1 MGHRA, CDR2 YSYEKL. CDR3 DNA sequence: TGCGCCAGCAGCCAAGGCCCCGGGGGGGACATTCAGTACTTC. It specifies CASSQGPGGDIQYF.

The V and J genes are TRBV5-4 and TRBJ1-1; TRBD1 is a possible D gene (6 bases). Trimming removed 4 bases from V and 7 bases from J, with 14 bases in between. The CDR3 has 13 residues. Germline assignment: CDR1 SGHNT and CDR2 YYREEE (reference sequence). CDR3 sequence reads: CASSPRDTYEAFF. In DNA, the CDR3 is TGTGCCAGCAGCCCCCGGGACACCTATGAAGCTTTCTTT.

The chain links TRBV5-1 to TRBJ2-3; 7 bases are shared with TRBD1. V lost 7 bases, J lost 2 bases, and 7 bases stayed unmatched. This CDR3 is 14 amino acids long. CDR1 is SGHRS, CDR2 YFSETQ, per germline. The CDR3 reads CASGRDRNTDTQYF. The CDR3 nucleotides are TGCGCCAGCGGTCGGGACAGAAACACAGATACGCAGTATTTT. Complete variable domain (other parts from reference TRBV5-1 and TRBJ2-3): KAGVTQTPRYLIKTRGQQVTLSCSPISGHRSVSWYQQTPGQGLQFLFEYFSETQRNKGNFPGRFSGRQFSNSRSEMNVSTLELGDSALYLCASGRDRNTDTQYFGPGTRLTVL.

V and J are TRBV5-4 and TRBJ2-1, with D perhaps matching TRBD2 (5 bases). Between the trimmed V and J ends, which lost 1 base and 6 bases, there was a span of 17 bases. The germline V gene has CDR1 SGHNT and CDR2 YYREEE (reference sequence). The CDR3 extends over 16 amino acids. DNA for the CDR3: TGTGCCAGCAGCTTGAGAGGGCCGGGTTTTCCCAATGAGCAGTTCTTC. This codes for CASSLRGPGFPNEQFF.

The chain carries TRBV5-6 and TRBJ1-1; D unresolved. The CDR3 totals 12 residues. Germline lookup yields CDR1 SGHDT and CDR2 YYEEEE. V lost 1 base and J 6 bases, leaving 7 bases between the germline ends. The CDR3 region is CASSLNSPEAFF. The CDR3 region has the DNA TGTGCCAGCAGCTTGAACTCACCTGAAGCTTTCTTT.

The chain has TRBV3-1 (or the pseudogene TRBV3-2) and TRBJ2-7; TRBD1 agrees at 7 bases. CDR3 length equals 13 residues. CDR1 and CDR2 (germline): LGHDT, YNNKEL (reference sequence). After removal of 4 bases from V and 8 bases from J, the junction contained 8 bases not matched to a gene. The CDR3 nucleotides are TGTGCCAGCAGCCCCTGGCGACAGGGCAAGCAGTACTTC. Translation gives CASSPWRQGKQYF.

The rearrangement links TRBV28 to TRBJ2-7; D gene ambiguous. The CDR3 has 12 amino acids. The germline CDR1 and CDR2 sequences are MDHEN and SYDVKM. Trimming shortened V by 5 bases and J by 2 bases, and 7 bases separated the two germline ends. CDR3: CASSGPPYEQYF. The CDR3 DNA sequence: TGTGCCAGCAGTGGGCCTCCCTACGAGCAGTACTTC.